This is a list of T cell receptor beta chains from one sample in a study of T cell changes during pregnancy in multiple sclerosis. The assay was immunoSEQ multiplex PCR, and TCRdb's table has in-frame clones only and misses some. The data contain approximately 68,000 clones, about nine tenths of them seen just once; the ten biggest clones take up approximately 1.5%. Sequencing was performed on peripheral blood, taken in the second trimester of pregnancy. These receptors originate from a female donor with multiple sclerosis, enrolled in a pregnancy study. The CDR3 runs from the conserved cysteine through the conserved F or W. The D gene is left open where the match is weak. Clone sizes are given selectively: once, few, many, or a class where the clone is expanded.

D gene	V gene	clone size	J gene	CDR3 protein	CDR3 DNA
.	TRBV5-1	.	TRBJ2-7	CASSSTTDYEQYF	TGCGCCAGCAGCTCAACGACAGACTACGAGCAGTACTTC
.	TRBV18	.	TRBJ2-5	CASSPPVRETQYF	TGTGCCAGCTCACCACCGGTCCGGGAGACCCAGTACTTC
TRBD1	TRBV5-4	.	TRBJ2-1	CASSYDRGPIGNEQFF	TGTGCCAGCAGCTACGACAGGGGCCCCATTGGCAATGAGCAGTTCTTC
TRBD1	TRBV18	.	TRBJ2-3	CASSPSLIGGNTDTQYF	TGTGCCAGCTCACCATCTTTGATAGGGGGCAACACAGATACGCAGTATTTT
.	TRBV5-1	.	TRBJ2-5	CASSLVVGQETQYF	TGCGCCAGCAGCTTGGTTGTCGGCCAAGAGACCCAGTACTTC
.	TRBV27	.	TRBJ1-2	CASSFEGGYGYTF	TGTGCCAGCAGTTTCGAAGGCGGCTATGGCTACACCTTC
TRBD2	TRBV4-2	.	TRBJ2-7	CASSQATSGGASSYEQYF	TGTGCCAGCAGCCAAGCGACTAGCGGGGGCGCCAGCTCCTACGAGCAGTACTTC
TRBD1	TRBV6-5	.	TRBJ2-2	CASRGQGTNTGELFF	TGTGCCAGCCGGGGACAGGGAACGAACACCGGGGAGCTGTTTTTT
.	TRBV7-2	.	TRBJ1-6	CASSLAAGWTSSYNSPLHF	TGTGCCAGCAGCTTAGCCGCAGGGTGGACTAGCTCCTATAATTCACCCCTCCACTTT
TRBD1	TRBV14	once	TRBJ1-2	CASSHRFATGLGGYTF	TGTGCCAGCAGCCATAGGTTTGCGACAGGGCTGGGTGGCTACACCTTC
.	TRBV19	.	TRBJ2-5	CASKEAQLPIETQYF	TGTGCCAGTAAAGAGGCCCAGCTGCCAATCGAGACCCAGTACTTC